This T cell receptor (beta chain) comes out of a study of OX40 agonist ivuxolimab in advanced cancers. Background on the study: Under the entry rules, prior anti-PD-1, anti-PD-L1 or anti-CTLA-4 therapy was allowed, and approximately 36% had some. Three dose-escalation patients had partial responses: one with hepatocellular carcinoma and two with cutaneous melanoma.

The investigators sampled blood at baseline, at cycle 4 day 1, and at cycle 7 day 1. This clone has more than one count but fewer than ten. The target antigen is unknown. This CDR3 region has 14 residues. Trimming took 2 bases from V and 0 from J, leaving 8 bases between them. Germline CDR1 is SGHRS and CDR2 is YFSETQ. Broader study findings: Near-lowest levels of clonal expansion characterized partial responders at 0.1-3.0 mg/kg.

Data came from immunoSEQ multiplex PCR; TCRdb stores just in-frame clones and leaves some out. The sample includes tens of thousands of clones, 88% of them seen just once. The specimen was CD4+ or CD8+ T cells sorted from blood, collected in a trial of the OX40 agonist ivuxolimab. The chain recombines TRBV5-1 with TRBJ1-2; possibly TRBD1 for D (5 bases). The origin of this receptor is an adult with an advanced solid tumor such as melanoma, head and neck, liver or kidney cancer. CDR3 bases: TGCGCCAGCAGCTTTGGGGGGACTAACTATGGCTACACCTTC. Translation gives CASSFGGTNYGYTF.